This TCR beta chain comes out of a study of regulatory dendritic cells for organ transplantation (dated 2017 in TCRdb). A note on the overall study: Monocytes were cultured with vitamin D3 on days 0 and 4 and with IL-10 on day 4 to generate regulatory dendritic cells. Sorted naive and memory CD4+ and CD8+ T cells had their TCRbeta repertoires sequenced both before and after allostimulation with either regulatory or mature dendritic cells. On day 6, LPS was added to the DC cultures so that the response of the DCs to a potent maturation-inducing agent could be evaluated.

Worth noting for this clone: Its specific antigen is unknown. No base-level quality is on record; no much larger clone is a single base apart.

Findings and caveats that apply to the study as a whole: The authors pointed out considerable heterogeneity between individuals in the alloreactive memory CD8+ T cell pool, and only a couple of subjects were sequenced. Highly diverse repertoires were observed in naive CD4+ and CD8+ T cells, whereas lower diversity was observed in memory cells, and the most oligoclonal repertoires were found in memory CD8+ cells. In both subjects, allostimulation led to expansion of memory CD8+ clones, although regulatory dendritic cells appeared to cause more limited expansion than mature dendritic cells did. Of the resting subsets, memory CD8+ T cells had the largest number of alloreactive TCR clonotypes.

Trimming removed 4 bases from V and 5 bases from J; the gene matches leave 3 bases unexplained. The CDR3 holds 14 amino acids from the cysteine to the phenylalanine. Left in the record is the CDR3 DNA by itself, 42 bases read in frame from the first base. Reading the germline V gene gives CDR1 SGHRS and CDR2 YFSETQ. Multiplexed two-step PCR with Vbeta-specific forward primers and Jbeta-specific reverse primers was used to amplify TCRbeta CDR3 regions. The TCRbeta libraries were sequenced on an Illumina instrument via the immunoSEQ service. The published analysis was carried out like this. IMGT annotation was used to assign V, D and J genes, and synthetic CDR3 analogues were used to correct the counts for multiplex PCR bias. The immunoSEQ Analyzer calculated repertoire clonality as one minus the normalized Shannon entropy. Fisher's exact test with Benjamini-Hochberg false discovery rate control was used to define clonal expansion, with two-tailed P<0.01. Here the immuneACCESS table is served through TCRdb, limited to in-frame sequences with V and J called. Missing clones are a known gap in these copies; in checked studies unresolved V genes cover under half, and the rest lacks a known reason. The DNA was the basis for D and trimming; V, J and clone size are from that table. The sample includes around 11,000 clones, with 80% observed a single time. 2.5% to 3% of the sample comes from the top ten.

Sorted T cell subsets were CFSE-labeled and co-cultured for 4 to 5 days with allogeneic regulatory or mature dendritic cells at a 1:10 DC:T ratio. Naive T cells were sorted as CD45RA+ and memory T cells as CD45RO+ CD4+ or CD8+ cells by FACS. T cells for TCR sequencing came from two healthy control subjects. The Qiagen DNeasy Blood & Tissue Kit was used to extract genomic DNA. The sequence was collected from a human donor in good health. The rearrangement joined TRBV5-1 to TRBJ1-5, with 10 bases aligning to TRBD1. Source material: memory CD4+ T cells from blood cultured with dendritic cells. Explained via the paper, the cell subset or site label denotes: CD45RO+ memory T cells. CDR3 sequence: CASSPGTGDQPQHF. The DNA is TGCGCCAGCAGCCCAGGGACAGGGGATCAGCCCCAGCATTTT.